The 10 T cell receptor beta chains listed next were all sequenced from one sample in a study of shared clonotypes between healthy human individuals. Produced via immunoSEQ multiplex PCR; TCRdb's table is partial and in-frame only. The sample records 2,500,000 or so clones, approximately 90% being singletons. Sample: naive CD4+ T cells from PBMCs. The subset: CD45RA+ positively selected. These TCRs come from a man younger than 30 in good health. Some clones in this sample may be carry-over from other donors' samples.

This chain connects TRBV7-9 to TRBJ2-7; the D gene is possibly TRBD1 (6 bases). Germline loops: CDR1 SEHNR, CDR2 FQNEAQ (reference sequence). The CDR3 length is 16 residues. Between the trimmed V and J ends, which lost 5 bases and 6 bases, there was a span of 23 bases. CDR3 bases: TGTGCCAGCAGCCGAATCTCCCCCAGGGGATCTTCCGAGCAGTACTTC. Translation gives CASSRISPRGSSEQYF.

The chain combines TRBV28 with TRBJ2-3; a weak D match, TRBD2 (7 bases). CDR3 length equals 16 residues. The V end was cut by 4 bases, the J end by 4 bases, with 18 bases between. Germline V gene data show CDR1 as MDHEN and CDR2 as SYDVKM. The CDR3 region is CASSSSGEGEADTQYF. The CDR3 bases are TGTGCCAGCAGTTCCTCAGGGGAGGGAGAGGCAGATACGCAGTATTTT.

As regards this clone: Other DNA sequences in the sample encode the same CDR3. The CDR3 nucleotides read TGTGCCAGCAGCTCAGGACTAGCCGGATACGAGCAGTACTTC. Encoded protein: CASSSGLAGYEQYF. The J gene is TRBJ2-7, the V gene TRBV11-2; TRBD2 agrees at 8 bases. The CDR3 runs to 14 residues. CDR1 SGHAT and CDR2 FQNNGV come from the germline V gene. V shed 4 bases and J 4 bases; nucleotides not matched to a gene: 6.

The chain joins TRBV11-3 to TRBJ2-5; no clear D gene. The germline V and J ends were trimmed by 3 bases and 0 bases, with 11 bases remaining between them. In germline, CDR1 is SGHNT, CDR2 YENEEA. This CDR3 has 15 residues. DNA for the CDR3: TGTGCCAGCAGCTTTGGAAGCACAGACCAAGAGACCCAGTACTTC. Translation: CASSFGSTDQETQYF.

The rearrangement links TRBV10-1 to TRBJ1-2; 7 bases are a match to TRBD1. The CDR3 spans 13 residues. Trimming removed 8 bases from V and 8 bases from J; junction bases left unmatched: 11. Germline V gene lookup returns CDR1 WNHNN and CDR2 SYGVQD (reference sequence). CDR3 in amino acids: CASLNRDRLGYTF. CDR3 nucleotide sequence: TGCGCCAGCCTAAACCGGGACAGACTGGGCTACACCTTC.

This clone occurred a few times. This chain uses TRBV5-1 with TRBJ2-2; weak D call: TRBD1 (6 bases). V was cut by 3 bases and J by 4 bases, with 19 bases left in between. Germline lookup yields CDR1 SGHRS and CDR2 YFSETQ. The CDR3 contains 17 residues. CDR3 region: CASSSKYGQTSTGELFF. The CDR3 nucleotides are TGCGCCAGCAGCTCCAAATACGGACAGACTTCCACCGGGGAGCTGTTTTTT.

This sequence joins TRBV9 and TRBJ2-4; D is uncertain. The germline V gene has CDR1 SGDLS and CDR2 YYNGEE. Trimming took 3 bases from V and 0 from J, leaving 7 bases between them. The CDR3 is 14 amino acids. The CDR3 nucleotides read TGTGCCAGCAGCGGGCGGATAGCCAAAAACATTCAGTACTTC. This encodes CASSGRIAKNIQYF.

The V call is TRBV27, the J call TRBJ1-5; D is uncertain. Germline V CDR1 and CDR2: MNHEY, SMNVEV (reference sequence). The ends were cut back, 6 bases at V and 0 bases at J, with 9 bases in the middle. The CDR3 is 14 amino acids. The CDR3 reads CASRKQNSNQPQHF. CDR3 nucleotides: TGTGCCAGCAGAAAACAGAATAGCAATCAGCCCCAGCATTTT.

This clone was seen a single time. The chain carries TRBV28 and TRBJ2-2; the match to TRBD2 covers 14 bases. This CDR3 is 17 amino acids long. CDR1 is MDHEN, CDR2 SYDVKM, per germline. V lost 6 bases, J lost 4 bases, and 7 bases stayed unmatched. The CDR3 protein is CASRRLAGGPGTGELFF. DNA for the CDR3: TGTGCCAGCAGGAGACTAGCGGGAGGGCCCGGCACCGGGGAGCTGTTTTTT.

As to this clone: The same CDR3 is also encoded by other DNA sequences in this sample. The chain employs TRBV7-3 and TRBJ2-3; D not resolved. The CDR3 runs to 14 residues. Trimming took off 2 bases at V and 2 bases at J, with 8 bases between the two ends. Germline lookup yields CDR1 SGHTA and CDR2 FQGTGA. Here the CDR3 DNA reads TGTGCCAGCAGCTTATCAGGCCTCACAGATACGCAGTATTTT. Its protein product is CASSLSGLTDTQYF.